The clone carrying this TCR beta chain was observed at least ten times. Germline V lookup: CDR1 SGDLS, CDR2 YYNGEE. Trimming removed 6 bases from V and 1 base from J, with 15 bases in between. This CDR3 is 15 amino acids long. This specimen comes from a study of blood T cell repertoires in COVID-19. In the study overall: COVID-19 samples from acute and convalescent phases originated in the United States, Italy and Spain. The cDNA or gDNA used as material had been derived from T cells, B-cell-depleted T cells, or PBMCs.

The repertoire was sequenced with immunoSEQ multiplex PCR; TCRdb's copy has only in-frame clones and lacks some. The table lists approximately 110,000 clones, roughly 79% of them singletons. Sequencing was carried out using peripheral blood. The rearrangement uses TRBV9 and TRBJ2-3; possible D gene TRBD2, 6 bases. The clonotype was recovered from a woman aged 65 to 85 with acute or convalescent COVID-19. In DNA, the CDR3 is TGTGCCAGCAACGGTCATAGCGGAGGCACAGATACGCAGTATTTT. It yields the protein CASNGHSGGTDTQYF.